This T cell receptor (beta chain) derives from a study of T cells in Graves' hyperthyroidism and ophthalmopathy. Findings and limits, study-wide: The model identified upcoming ophthalmopathy a median 6.5 months ahead of onset. Among thyroid clonotypes expanded above 0.001, most also appeared in blood.

In its sample, this clonotype was seen many times. Its cognate antigen is unknown. TCR beta CDR3 regions were amplified from RNA. The primer set for the first-round RT-PCR of the TCR CDR3 was HTBI. Each CDR3 protein gets one entry after TCRdb re-called the multiplex PCR reads with MiXCR. Here the sample spans hundreds of thousands of distinct CDR3 sequences, roughly 40% being singletons. The sequencing input was blood. This receptor was identified in a man aged 18 to 35 with Graves' hyperthyroidism.

CDR3: CASTDPGQGTHEQYF. The DNA for the CDR3 is TGTGCCAGCACCGACCCGGGACAGGGGACCCACGAGCAGTACTTC. The chain couples TRBV7-2 to TRBJ2-7, with 10 bases matching TRBD1. V shed 7 bases and J 5 bases; nucleotides not matched to a gene: 11. CDR1 is SGHTA, CDR2 FQGNSA, per germline. This CDR3 is 15 amino acids long.